The T cell receptor (beta chain) under discussion was sequenced for a study of T cell responses to AZD1222 COVID-19 vaccine. Using immunoSEQ multiplex PCR, the repertoire was profiled, and TCRdb retains in-frame clones only, with some absent. The table lists over 95,000 clones, 88% of them singletons, with less than 3% in the top ten. This clone came up once. The V and J ends lost 0 bases and 4 bases, in that order; junction bases with no gene match: 9. Germline lookup yields CDR1 SGHVS and CDR2 FQNEAQ. The CDR3 is 17 residues long. This sequence was found in an adult in good health. The rearrangement uses TRBV7-8 and TRBJ2-7; TRBD2 matches at 10 bases. Sequences were derived from peripheral blood, sampled on day 0 of AZD1222 vaccination. CDR3 nucleotides: TGTGCCAGCAGCTTAGCGGAACCGGGACTAGCGTATTACGAGCAGTACTTC. Its translation: CASSLAEPGLAYYEQYF.